Sequencing of this T cell receptor (beta chain) was carried out in a study of CD8+ T cells in alopecia areata. General observations from the study: Clonality was higher in lesional than normal scalp, especially in alopecia totalis/universalis.

V shed 4 bases, J shed 5 bases, and the junction held 2 bases outside the gene matches. Germline V gene sequence: CDR1 SQVTM, CDR2 ANQGSEA. This CDR3 spans 13 amino acids. Sequencing templates came from extracted RNA that was reverse transcribed into cDNA. TCRdb's table, derived via immunoSEQ multiplex PCR, lists solely in-frame clones and lacks some. This sample has about 150,000 clones; 50% to 65% occur once, and the top ten carry 4.8%. On this clone itself: Its antigen is currently unknown.

This TCR came from a human donor in good health. The sample consisted of CD4+ T cells sorted from blood. V is TRBV29-1 and J is TRBJ1-1, with 12 bases that match TRBD1. The CDR3 sequence: CSVGDRGQTEAFF. The CDR3 DNA sequence: TGCAGCGTTGGGGACAGGGGGCAAACTGAAGCTTTCTTT.